These 10 T cell receptor beta chains originate from one sample sequenced in a study of T cells in Graves' hyperthyroidism and ophthalmopathy. Authors of the study amplified TCR beta CDR3 regions from RNA transcripts. Researchers ran a first-round RT-PCR on the TCR CDR3 using the HTBI primer set. TCRdb ran MiXCR on the multiplex PCR reads and lists one entry per CDR3 protein. The table records roughly 380,000 distinct CDR3 sequences, roughly 13% of them present only once. Input material: blood. Receptors originate from a woman between 18 and 29 years old with Graves' hyperthyroidism.

The table lists this clonotype with many counts. V and J are TRBV7-3 and TRBJ2-5; no clear D gene. Trimming took 5 bases from V and 5 from J, leaving 12 bases between them. This CDR3 comprises 13 residues. Germline loops: CDR1 SGHTA, CDR2 FQGTGA. Written as DNA, the CDR3 is TGTGCCAGCAGCACAAGGCTAGGGGAGACCCAGTACTTC. This encodes CASSTRLGETQYF.

This sequence joins TRBV6-5 and TRBJ1-2, with D unclear. Deletions cut 4 bases from V and 3 bases from J, with 9 bases between. The CDR3 covers 13 residues. Germline V lookup: CDR1 MNHEY, CDR2 SVGAGI. For the CDR3, the DNA is TGTGCCAGCAGTTCCGGGGAGGACTATGGCTACACCTTC. Translation gives CASSSGEDYGYTF.

There are many counts of this clonotype. This sequence joins TRBV6-2 or TRBV6-3 and TRBJ1-2, with D unclear. The V and J ends lost 2 bases and 4 bases respectively, with 11 bases between them. The CDR3 loop spans 14 amino acids. CDR1 and CDR2 from the germline V gene are MNHEY and SVGEGT. In DNA form, the CDR3 reads TGTGCCAGCAGTTACGTGGAGGACGGCTATGGCTACACCTTC. This translates into CASSYVEDGYGYTF.

This clonotype was counted many times. The V and J genes are TRBV20-1 and TRBJ2-1; 11 nucleotides line up with TRBD2. V lost 5 bases to trimming and J lost 5 bases; unmatched junction nucleotides: 20. CDR1 DFQATT and CDR2 SNEGSKA come from the germline V gene (reference sequence). The CDR3 extends over 19 amino acids. For the CDR3, the DNA is TGCAGTGCTCCCCGACGGGTACTAGCGGGAGAGGACTTCCACAATGAGCAGTTCTTC. Protein sequence: CSAPRRVLAGEDFHNEQFF.

The chain carries TRBV12-5 and TRBJ1-6; 7 nucleotides match TRBD1. The V gene's germline CDR1 is LGHNT and CDR2 FRNRAP. This CDR3 has 15 residues. V shed 1 base and J 10 bases; nucleotides not matched to a gene: 7. CDR3 coding DNA: TGTGCTAGTGGTTTGGGGACAGGATCGGTGTCACCCCTCCACTTT. Translating it yields CASGLGTGSVSPLHF.

The chain has TRBV5-1 and TRBJ2-3; D gene unclear. The CDR3 is 13 residues long. Germline CDR1 SGHRS, CDR2 YFSETQ. The V end was cut by 1 base, the J end by 4 bases, with 7 bases between. CDR3 in DNA: TGCGCCAGCAGCTTGCAACAAGCAGATACGCAGTATTTT. It encodes CASSLQQADTQYF.

This clonotype was seen at least ten times. V is TRBV3-1 and J is TRBJ2-7; D ambiguous. The CDR3 consists of 14 residues. Trimming pared 4 bases from V and 4 bases from J, leaving 14 bases between. CDR1 is LGHDT, CDR2 YNNKEL, per germline (reference sequence). The CDR3 loop is CASSPETTSYEQYF. CDR3 bases: TGTGCCAGCAGCCCGGAGACCACATCTTACGAGCAGTACTTC.

Regarding this clonotype: This sequence may be a read error, since a much larger clone differs from it by one base. The J gene is TRBJ1-5, the V gene TRBV6-1, with D perhaps matching TRBD1 (6 bases). The CDR3 is 15 residues long. In germline, CDR1 is MNHNS, CDR2 SASEGT. Here the CDR3 DNA reads TGTGCCGGCAGACCTGAGGGGGACAGCAATCAGCCCCAGCATTTT. This sequence encodes CAGRPEGDSNQPQHF.

There are many counts of this clonotype. The chain recombines TRBV20-1 with TRBJ2-7; tentatively, D is TRBD1 or TRBD2 (5 bases each). The CDR3 has 15 residues. The V gene lost 3 bases and the J gene lost 3 bases, with 18 bases spanning the gap. Germline V gene lookup returns CDR1 DFQATT and CDR2 SNEGSKA (reference sequence). CDR3 region: CSASGASEGYYEQYF. CDR3 in DNA: TGCAGTGCTAGTGGGGCCAGCGAGGGGTACTACGAGCAGTACTTC.

The chain employs TRBV19 and TRBJ2-1; 14 bases are shared with TRBD2. Germline CDR1 and CDR2: LNHDA and SQIVND (reference sequence). The CDR3 length is 16 residues. After removal of 5 bases from V and 1 base from J, the junction contained 1 base not matched to a gene. CDR3 residues: CASSRTSGGSYNEQFF. The CDR3, as DNA: TGTGCCAGTAGTCGGACTAGCGGGGGGTCCTACAATGAGCAGTTCTTC.